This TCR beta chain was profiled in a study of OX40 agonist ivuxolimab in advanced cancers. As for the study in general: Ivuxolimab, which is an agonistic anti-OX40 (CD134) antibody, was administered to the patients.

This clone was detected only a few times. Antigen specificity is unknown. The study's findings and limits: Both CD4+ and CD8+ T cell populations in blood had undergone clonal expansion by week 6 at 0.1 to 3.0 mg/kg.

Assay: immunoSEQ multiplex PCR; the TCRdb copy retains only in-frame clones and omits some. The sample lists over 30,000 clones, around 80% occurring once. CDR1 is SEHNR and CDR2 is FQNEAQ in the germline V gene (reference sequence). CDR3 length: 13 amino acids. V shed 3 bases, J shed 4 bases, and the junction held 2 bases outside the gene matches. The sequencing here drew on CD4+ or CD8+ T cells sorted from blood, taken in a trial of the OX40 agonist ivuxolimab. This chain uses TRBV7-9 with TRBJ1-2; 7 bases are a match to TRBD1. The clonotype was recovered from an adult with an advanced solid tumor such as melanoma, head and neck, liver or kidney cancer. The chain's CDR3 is CASSFGQVYGYTF. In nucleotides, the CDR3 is TGTGCCAGCAGCTTCGGACAGGTCTATGGCTACACCTTC.